The TCR beta chain described here comes from a study of OX40 agonist ivuxolimab in advanced cancers. Study-wide results and limits: At 0.1 to 3.0 mg/kg, clonal expansion of CD4+ and CD8+ blood T cells had occurred by week 6. Low clonal expansion, among the lowest seen, marked partial responders at 0.1-3.0 mg/kg.

The CDR3 sequence is 14 residues long. V shed 5 bases and J shed 4 bases, with 12 bases lying between them. Germline loops: CDR1 MNHEY, CDR2 SMNVEV (reference sequence). This clone was detected only a few times. Antigen unknown. Profiled with immunoSEQ multiplex PCR; TCRdb holds only in-frame clones, not every one. Of more than 55,000 clones in the sample, about 83% are singletons; the top ten hold more than 0.55%. The genes are TRBV27 and TRBJ1-5, with no clear D. The sequence derives from an adult with an advanced solid tumor such as melanoma, head and neck, liver or kidney cancer. The sequenced sample was CD4+ or CD8+ T cells sorted from blood, obtained in a trial of the OX40 agonist ivuxolimab. The CDR3 loop is CASSRETANQPQHF. The CDR3 DNA is TGTGCCAGCAGTCGAGAGACTGCAAATCAGCCCCAGCATTTT.